These 15 T cell receptor beta chains were all obtained from the same sample, sequenced in a study of cytomegalovirus exposure and HLA in healthy donors. PCR primers comprised 60 Vbeta and 13 Jbeta primers. Here immunoSEQ multiplex PCR was the method, and the copy in TCRdb shows in-frame clones only, minus some. The table has more than 80,000 clones, roughly 71% seen once. The specimen was PBMCs. These receptors were obtained from a man aged 50 to 60 in good health and CMV-seronegative.

This chain links TRBV5-4 with TRBJ2-3, with 9 nucleotides matching TRBD1. The CDR3 has 15 amino acids. Trimming took 3 bases from V and 6 from J; bases not matched to a gene: 8. Germline V gives CDR1 SGHNT, CDR2 YYREEE (reference sequence). In DNA, the CDR3 is TGTGCCAGCAGCTCCGGGACAGGGAAGGAGGATACGCAGTATTTT. This codes for CASSSGTGKEDTQYF.

A single count supports this clone. This chain joins TRBV9 and TRBJ2-5; 9 positions agree with TRBD2. V shed 4 bases, J shed 7 bases, and the junction held 11 bases outside the gene matches. This CDR3 is 15 amino acids long. CDR1 SGDLS and CDR2 YYNGEE come from the germline V gene. The CDR3 nucleotides read TGTGCCAGCAGCCCGGGACTAGCCGGAGGGGGGACCCAGTACTTC. Encoded protein: CASSPGLAGGGTQYF.

The chain links TRBV25-1 to TRBJ1-2, with TRBD1 as a possible D gene (5 bases). Per the germline V gene, CDR1 is MGHDK and CDR2 is SYGVNS. V was shortened by 6 bases and J by 7 bases, with 12 bases between the two germline ends. This CDR3 has 12 amino acids. CDR3 amino acids: CASRAGNFGYTF. The CDR3 region has the DNA TGTGCCAGCAGGGCAGGGAATTTTGGCTACACCTTC.

The count of this clone is one. The J gene is TRBJ1-4, the V gene TRBV27, with TRBD1 matching 8 bases. Germline values: CDR1 MNHEY, CDR2 SMNVEV (reference sequence). The CDR3 is made up of 15 amino acids. V lost 10 bases and J lost 0; bases outside the gene matches: 7. CDR3 bases: TGTGCCACCAAGGACAGGGTTGCAACTAATGAAAAACTGTTTTTT. The encoded protein is CATKDRVATNEKLFF.

J is TRBJ1-1 and V is TRBV10-2; D gene unclear. This CDR3 region has 14 residues. The ends were cut back, 6 bases at V and 4 bases at J, with 15 bases in the middle. Germline V gives CDR1 WSHSY, CDR2 SAAADI. As DNA, the CDR3 is TGCGCCAGCAGGCTAGAGTCGCGAGTCACTGAAGCTTTCTTT. This encodes CASRLESRVTEAFF.

This clone has more than one count but fewer than ten. V usage is TRBV2 and J usage is TRBJ1-5, with TRBD1 as a possible D gene (6 bases). The CDR3 loop spans 15 amino acids. The V end lost 5 bases, the J end lost 4 bases, and 15 bases lay between the germline ends. CDR1 and CDR2 from the germline V gene are SNHLY and FYNNEI. Written as DNA, the CDR3 is TGTGCCAGCAGTTTAATTCCGGGACATAATCAGCCCCAGCATTTT. This sequence encodes CASSLIPGHNQPQHF.

The chain carries TRBV7-9 and TRBJ1-3; D is perhaps TRBD1 (6 bases). The CDR3 contains 19 residues. Germline values: CDR1 SEHNR, CDR2 FQNEAQ (reference sequence). Trimming pared 2 bases from V and 0 bases from J, leaving 20 bases between. CDR3 nucleotides: TGTGCCAGCAGCTTACTAGGGGGTTGGACGGCAGCCTCTGGAAACACCATATATTTT. It is translated as CASSLLGGWTAASGNTIYF.

The gene calls are TRBV4-2 and TRBJ1-6, with 7 bases that match TRBD1. V lost 1 base, J lost 9 bases, and 6 bases stayed unmatched. The CDR3 runs 15 residues. Germline values: CDR1 LGHNA, CDR2 YNFKEQ. CDR3 nucleotides: TGTGCCAGCAGCCAAGTCGGACAGGCCCTTTCACCCCTCCACTTT. This codes for CASSQVGQALSPLHF.

This clone was counted a few times. This rearrangement joins TRBV5-1 to TRBJ2-5; 12 positions agree with TRBD1. The CDR3 sequence is 15 residues long. The germline V gene has CDR1 SGHRS and CDR2 YFSETQ. Trimming at V came to 4 bases and at J to 5 bases, leaving 6 bases not matched to a gene. CDR3: CASSGTGGAGETQYF. For the CDR3, the DNA is TGCGCCAGCAGCGGGACAGGGGGCGCGGGGGAGACCCAGTACTTC.

The gene calls are TRBV25-1 and TRBJ2-5; D is possibly TRBD2 (6 bases). The germline V gene has CDR1 MGHDK and CDR2 SYGVNS. The CDR3 has 13 residues. V shed 2 bases and J shed 5 bases, with 9 bases lying between them. This CDR3 is CASSEGGLETQYF. CDR3 DNA sequence: TGTGCCAGCAGTGAAGGAGGGCTGGAGACCCAGTACTTC.

The chain recombines TRBV5-6 with TRBJ2-7, with a tentative D call TRBD2 (6 bases). The CDR3 runs 15 residues. Germline V gives CDR1 SGHDT, CDR2 YYEEEE. V gave up 0 bases and J gave up 1 base, with 11 bases separating them. CDR3: CASSLAPGASYEQYV. In DNA form, the CDR3 reads TGTGCCAGCAGCTTGGCCCCGGGAGCTTCCTACGAGCAGTACGTC.

V usage is TRBV2 and J usage is TRBJ2-7; maybe TRBD2 (6 bases). The length of the CDR3 is 10 residues. Trimming took off 7 bases at V and 11 bases at J, with 12 bases between the two ends. Germline CDR1 and CDR2: SNHLY and FYNNEI. CDR3 loop: CASIYGGEYV. Here the CDR3 DNA reads TGTGCCAGCATATACGGCGGGGAGTACGTC.

Of note for this clone: One end of the junction fails to match germline, which may point to a read error. The V call is TRBV7-2, the J call TRBJ2-3; D is perhaps TRBD1 (7 bases). The CDR3 extends over 12 amino acids. The germline gives CDR1 SGHTA, CDR2 FQGNSA. In DNA form, the CDR3 reads TGTGCCAGCAGCCCTTTGACAGGGTGGGAGGATTTT. It translates to CASSPLTGWEDF.

A few counts support this clone. The V gene is TRBV27, the J gene TRBJ2-3; D gene ambiguous. Germline loops: CDR1 MNHEY, CDR2 SMNVEV (reference sequence). This CDR3 contains 12 residues. The V end was cut by 5 bases, the J end by 2 bases, with 5 bases between. This CDR3 is CASSLNTDTQYF. The CDR3 DNA reads TGTGCCAGCAGTCTAAACACAGATACGCAGTATTTT.

The chain employs TRBV5-6 and TRBJ1-6; TRBD1 matches 12 bases. The germline CDR1 and CDR2 sequences are SGHDT and YYEEEE. V gave up 4 bases and J gave up 0 bases; unmatched junction bases: 8. The CDR3 spans 19 residues. The CDR3 coding sequence is TGTGCCAGCAGCCTGGGGACAGGGGGCCCAAGCTCCTATAATTCACCCCTCCACTTT. Protein product: CASSLGTGGPSSYNSPLHF. The full variable domain, completed using reference TRBV5-6 and TRBJ1-6, is DAGVTQSPTHLIKTRGQQVTLRCSPKSGHDTVSWYQQALGQGPQFIFQYYEEEERQRGNFPDRFSGHQFPNYSSELNVNALLLGDSALYLCASSLGTGGPSSYNSPLHFGNGTRLTVT.